This entry describes one T cell receptor (beta chain). What it recognizes is unknown. The sample comes from a study of cytomegalovirus exposure and HLA in healthy donors. Study information: It was reported in a later analysis that the same platform had been used for the approximately 120 validation repertoires as for the 666 first-cohort repertoires.

Germline lookup yields CDR1 MDHEN and CDR2 SYDVKM. This CDR3 is built from 11 residues. Trimming shortened V by 5 bases and J by 8 bases, and 7 bases separated the two germline ends. Whole-study findings and limits: Listed as cytomegalovirus-associated were over 150 TCR beta chains. High specificity and sensitivity for cytomegalovirus status were reported for the classifier.

The donors were members of the validation cohort, which comprised 120 subjects and was separate from the first cohort of 666 subjects. The data were produced by immunoSEQ multiplex PCR, yet TCRdb's version contains in-frame clones alone and is incomplete. The data show 180,000 or so clones, about nine tenths seen once. The sequencing input was PBMCs. This TCR was recovered from a man aged 30 to 39 in good health and CMV-seropositive. V gene TRBV28 combines with J gene TRBJ2-1; D is ambiguous. CDR3: CASSARYEQFF. CDR3 DNA: TGTGCCAGCAGTGCCCGTTATGAGCAGTTCTTC. Combining the CDR3 with reference TRBV28 and TRBJ2-1 gives the whole variable domain DVKVTQSSRYLVKRTGEKVFLECVQDMDHENMFWYRQDPGLGLRLIYFSYDVKMKEKGDIPEGYSVSREKKERFSLILESASTNQTSMYLCASSARYEQFFGPGTRLTVL.